These 7 T cell receptor beta chains originate from one sample sequenced in a study of shared clonotypes between healthy human individuals. The table came from immunoSEQ multiplex PCR; TCRdb's copy has only in-frame clones and leaves some out. The table has around 1.5 million clones, approximately 98% seen once. Sequencing was performed on naive CD4+ T cells sorted from blood. The subset here: CD45RA+ positively selected. The origin of the receptors is a man in his thirties or forties in good health.

The rearrangement uses TRBV6-4 and TRBJ2-7; possibly TRBD1 for D (6 bases). CDR3 length: 14 amino acids. The germline V gene encodes CDR1 MRHNA and CDR2 SNTAGT. Trimming left V 6 bases short and J 7 bases short, with 19 bases between. The CDR3 DNA sequence: TGTGCCAGCAGCGCAGGGGCTACCTCGGGGGAGCAGTACTTC. Translation gives CASSAGATSGEQYF.

The chain employs TRBV7-2 and TRBJ2-7; unclear D gene. CDR3 size: 15 residues. Germline lookup yields CDR1 SGHTA and CDR2 FQGNSA. Trimming shortened V by 5 bases and J by 2 bases, and 16 bases separated the two germline ends. The CDR3 nucleotides read TGTGCCAGCAGCCTGTACCTGGTGGGGACCTACGAGCAGTACTTC. Its translation is CASSLYLVGTYEQYF.

The DNA of the CDR3 is TGTGCCAGCAGCTTACCGAATCGGGACGTCCATCGCGACGAGCAGTACTTC. Amino acids: CASSLPNRDVHRDEQYF. The rearrangement links TRBV7-9 to TRBJ2-7; perhaps D is TRBD1 or TRBD2 (5 bases each). The V end was cut by 2 bases, the J end by 5 bases, with 22 bases between. The CDR3 is 17 residues long. Germline CDR1 reads SEHNR; CDR2 reads FQNEAQ (reference sequence).

V gene TRBV27 combines with J gene TRBJ2-1; TRBD1 matches at 9 bases. CDR1 is MNHEY, CDR2 SMNVEV, per germline (reference sequence). The CDR3 totals 19 residues. V was clipped by 0 bases and J by 6 bases; unmatched bases: 15. The CDR3 loop reads CASSLSGIPGDRAGNEQFF. The CDR3 DNA reads as TGTGCCAGCAGTTTATCGGGTATACCCGGGGACAGGGCTGGCAATGAGCAGTTCTTC.

V is TRBV5-1 and J is TRBJ1-2, with D possibly being TRBD1 (6 bases). Germline lookup yields CDR1 SGHRS and CDR2 YFSETQ. The CDR3 loop spans 18 amino acids. Trimming took 4 bases from V and 8 from J, leaving 30 bases between them. CDR3 sequence reads: CASSGTGTISTRAGGYTF. In nucleotides, the CDR3 is TGCGCCAGCAGCGGAACCGGGACAATAAGTACGCGCGCCGGGGGCTACACCTTC.

The chain is built from TRBV14 and TRBJ2-2, with D maybe TRBD1 (5 bases). CDR1 and CDR2 (germline): SGHDN, FVKESK. The CDR3 length is 15 residues. V dropped 3 bases and J dropped 7 bases, with 15 bases sitting between them. CDR3 in amino acids: CASSHRTSLGGELFF. CDR3 bases: TGTGCCAGCAGCCATAGGACATCATTGGGCGGGGAGCTGTTTTTT.

The chain couples TRBV7-9 to TRBJ2-7, with a possible D match to TRBD1 (6 bases). Germline V gene lookup returns CDR1 SEHNR and CDR2 FQNEAQ (reference sequence). The CDR3 runs to 15 residues. The V end was cut by 5 bases, the J end by 3 bases, with 17 bases between. In nucleotides, the CDR3 is TGTGCCAGCAGCCGAGACAGGACTGTGGACTACGAGCAGTACTTC. This translates into CASSRDRTVDYEQYF.